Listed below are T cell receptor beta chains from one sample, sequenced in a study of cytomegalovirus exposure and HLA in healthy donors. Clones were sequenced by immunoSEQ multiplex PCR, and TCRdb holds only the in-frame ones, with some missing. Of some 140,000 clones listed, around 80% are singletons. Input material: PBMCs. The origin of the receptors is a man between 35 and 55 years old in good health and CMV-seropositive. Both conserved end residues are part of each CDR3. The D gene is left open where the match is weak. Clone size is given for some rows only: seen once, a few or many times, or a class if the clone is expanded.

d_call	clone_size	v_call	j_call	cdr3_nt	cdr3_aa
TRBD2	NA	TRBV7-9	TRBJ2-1	TGTGCCAGCAGCTTCCCTTCGACTAGCGGGAGGGCCAATGAGCAGTTCTTC	CASSFPSTSGRANEQFF
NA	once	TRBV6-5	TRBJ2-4	TGTGCCAGCACCCCCCCCGGGGGCAAAAACATTCAGTACTTC	CASTPPGGKNIQYF
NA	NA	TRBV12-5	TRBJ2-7	TGTGCTAGTGGTTCAACGAGGAGGGGCGACGAGCAGTACTTC	CASGSTRRGDEQYF
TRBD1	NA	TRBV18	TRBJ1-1	TGTGCCAGCTCACTCGACAGGGATGAAGCTTTCTTT	CASSLDRDEAFF
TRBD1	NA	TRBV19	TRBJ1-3	TGTGCCAGTAGTCTGGACAGGGGTCGAACCCGCTCTGGAAACACCATATATTTT	CASSLDRGRTRSGNTIYF
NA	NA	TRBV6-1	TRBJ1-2	TGTGCCAGCAGTGAAGTGGTGGCGGGGCCGTACTATGGCTACACCTTC	CASSEVVAGPYYGYTF
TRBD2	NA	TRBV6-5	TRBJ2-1	TGTGCCAGCAGCAAAACTAGCGGGGGGTGGAATGAGCAGTTCTTC	CASSKTSGGWNEQFF
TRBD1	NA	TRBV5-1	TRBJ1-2	TGCGCCAGCAGCTTGTGGACAGGGGACTATGGCTACACCTTC	CASSLWTGDYGYTF
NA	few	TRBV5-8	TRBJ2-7	TGTGCCAGCAGCCGGGACACGGGATTTGGCGAGCAGTACTTC	CASSRDTGFGEQYF
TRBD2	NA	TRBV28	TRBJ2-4	TGTGCCAGCAGTTCCCAGGCGTCGGGGGGGAACATTCAGTACTTC	CASSSQASGGNIQYF
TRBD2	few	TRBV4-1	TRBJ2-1	TGCGCCAGCAGCCTCAGTAGCCGTAGCGGGACATCCTACAATGAGCAGTTCTTC	CASSLSSRSGTSYNEQFF
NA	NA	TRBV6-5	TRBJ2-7	TGTGCCAGCAGTTATCTGGGGGCGGATGAGCAGTACTTC	CASSYLGADEQYF
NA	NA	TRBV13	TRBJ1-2	TGTGCCAGCAGCTTAGTACAGGCCGGTGGCTACACCTTC	CASSLVQAGGYTF
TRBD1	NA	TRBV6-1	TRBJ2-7	TGTGCCAGTCAAATCAGGACAGGGGGCTACGAGCAGTACTTC	CASQIRTGGYEQYF
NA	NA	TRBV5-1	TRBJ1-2	TGCGCCAGCAGCTTGGAGGGAGCTCCCTATGGCTACACCTTC	CASSLEGAPYGYTF
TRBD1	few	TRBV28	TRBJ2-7	TGTGCCAGCAGTCCGTCCGGGACAGGGAACTACGAGCAGTACTTC	CASSPSGTGNYEQYF
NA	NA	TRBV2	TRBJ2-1	TGTGCCAGCAGTGCTGCGGGACTTTCATCCAATGAGCAGTTCTTC	CASSAAGLSSNEQFF
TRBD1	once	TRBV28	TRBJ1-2	TGTGCCAGCGAAGGACAGGGGTTTAACTATGGCTACACCTTC	CASEGQGFNYGYTF
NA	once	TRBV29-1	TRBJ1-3	TGCAGCGTTGTGAGCTCTGGAAACACCATATATTTT	CSVVSSGNTIYF
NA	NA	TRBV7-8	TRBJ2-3	TGTGCCAGCAGCTTCGGCGGTCTGGGCACAGATACGCAGTATTTT	CASSFGGLGTDTQYF
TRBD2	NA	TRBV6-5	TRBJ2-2	TGTGCCAGCAGTTACGGAGGGAGGGCCCTGACCGGGGAGCTGTTTTTT	CASSYGGRALTGELFF
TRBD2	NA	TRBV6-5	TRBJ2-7	TGTGCCAGCAGTTACGCTAGCGGGAGGGCCGGGTACGAGCAGTACTTC	CASSYASGRAGYEQYF
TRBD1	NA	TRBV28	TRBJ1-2	TGTGCCAGCAGCCCCATGGACAGGCTCCTCTATGGCTACACCTTC	CASSPMDRLLYGYTF